The 12 T cell receptor beta chains below were found in one sample sequenced in a study of CD8+CD57+ T cells in acquired aplastic anemia. It was genomic DNA that served as the template for profiling TCR beta VDJ and CDR3. A single record per CDR3 protein comes from TCRdb applying MiXCR to the reads. The sample has 190,000 or so distinct CDR3 sequences, around 63% seen once. Sequenced: sorted CD4+, CD8+, or CD8+CD57+ T cells (not recorded which) from PBMCs. The receptor set was obtained from a human donor in good health.

At least ten counts were recorded for this clonotype. This chain links TRBV5-6 with TRBJ1-2; D uncertain. The CDR3 spans 14 residues. Per the germline V gene, CDR1 is SGHDT and CDR2 is YYEEEE. Deletions cut 3 bases from V and 9 bases from J, with 18 bases between. In DNA form, the CDR3 reads TGTGCCAGCAGCTCACCCCCGCCGAACGTCCGCTACACCTTC. Translating it yields CASSSPPPNVRYTF.

By sample fraction, this clonotype is medium-sized. The chain couples TRBV20-1 to TRBJ2-5, with TRBD1 identical over 8 bases. V dropped 2 bases and J dropped 5; count of bases not matched to a gene: 7. The length of the CDR3 is 14 residues. The germline V gene has CDR1 DFQATT and CDR2 SNEGSKA (reference sequence). The CDR3 nucleotides read TGCAGTGCTAGAAAGACAGGGGAATGGGAGACCCAGTACTTC. Translation: CSARKTGEWETQYF.

J is TRBJ1-2 and V is TRBV20-1, with D possibly TRBD1 on 5 matching bases. The CDR3 length is 12 residues. The germline V gene has CDR1 DFQATT and CDR2 SNEGSKA (reference sequence). The V end was cut by 2 bases, the J end by 2 bases, with 6 bases between. The CDR3 loop reads CSARRDNYGYTF. DNA for the CDR3: TGCAGTGCTAGACGGGACAACTATGGCTACACCTTC.

This clonotype came up many times. The V and J genes are TRBV19 and TRBJ2-7; unclear D gene. Trimming left V 5 bases short and J 3 bases short, with 5 bases between. From germline, CDR1 is LNHDA and CDR2 SQIVND (reference sequence). The CDR3 loop spans 11 amino acids. This CDR3 is CASSGFYEQYF. The CDR3 DNA follows: TGTGCCAGTAGTGGGTTCTACGAGCAGTACTTC.

The V call is TRBV12-3 or TRBV12-4, the J call TRBJ1-6, with D unclear. The CDR3 consists of 15 residues. Trimming took off 5 bases at V and 6 bases at J, with 14 bases between the two ends. The CDR3 reads CASSDLAGLNSPLHF. CDR3 DNA: TGTGCCAGCAGTGACTTAGCTGGTCTTAATTCACCCCTCCACTTT.

This chain joins TRBV10-3 and TRBJ1-1; D not certain. The CDR3 has 12 amino acids. Germline CDR1 and CDR2: ENHRY and SYGVKD. V gave up 8 bases and J gave up 12 bases, with 19 bases separating them. The CDR3 DNA follows: TGTGCCATCGAAGCCAGCCTCTCATCCCCTTTCTTT. Translating gives CAIEASLSSPFF.

The chain employs TRBV25-1 and TRBJ1-5; D is uncertain. V shed 3 bases and J shed 6 bases, with 6 bases lying between them. The CDR3 has 12 residues. CDR1 and CDR2 (germline): MGHDK, SYGVNS. This CDR3 is CASSDWGQPQHF. The CDR3, as DNA: TGTGCCAGCAGTGATTGGGGTCAGCCCCAGCATTTT.

A note on this clonotype: One end of the junction varies from germline; a read error may be responsible. The rearrangement uses TRBV6-5 and TRBJ2-7; D may correspond to TRBD1 or TRBD2 (5 bases each). Germline CDR1 is MNHEY and CDR2 is SVGAGI. The CDR3 contains 14 residues. CDR3 nucleotides: TGTGCCACCCACCGGCAAGGGGAGACCGGGGAGCTGTACTTC. Protein sequence: CATHRQGETGELYF.

The genes are TRBV4-3 and TRBJ2-7; 8 bases are a match to TRBD1. Germline assignment: CDR1 LGHNA and CDR2 YSLEER. The CDR3 has 14 amino acids. J was trimmed by 3 bases and V by 0 bases; bases with no gene match: 1. The CDR3 coding sequence is TGCGCCAGCAGCCAAGACAGGGGGCACTACGAGCAGTACTTC. Translated: CASSQDRGHYEQYF.

This chain connects TRBV20-1 to TRBJ2-1, with TRBD2 matching 9 bases. The germline gives CDR1 DFQATT, CDR2 SNEGSKA (reference sequence). V lost 0 bases to trimming and J lost 3 bases; unmatched junction nucleotides: 3. CDR3 length: 15 residues. CDR3 coding DNA: TGCAGTGCTAGAGATGGCGGGAGGGTCTACAATGAGCAGTTCTTC. This translates into CSARDGGRVYNEQFF.

This chain connects TRBV10-3 to TRBJ1-2; 8 positions match TRBD1. The CDR3 sequence is 14 residues long. Trimming removed 5 bases from V and 7 bases from J; junction bases left unmatched: 9. Germline CDR1 ENHRY, CDR2 SYGVKD. DNA of the CDR3: TGTGCCATCAGTTATGACAGGGGCAAGGCTGGCTACACCTTC. It codes for CAISYDRGKAGYTF.

This rearrangement joins TRBV7-8 to TRBJ2-5; D possibly corresponds to TRBD2 (7 bases). The V gene lost 5 bases and the J gene lost 5 bases, with 27 bases spanning the gap. The CDR3 totals 18 residues. Germline assignment: CDR1 SGHVS and CDR2 FQNEAQ. The CDR3 bases are TGTGCCAGCAGCGAGGACTGCCTTGGGGGGGCCCCCCACGAGACCCAGTACTTC. The encoded protein is CASSEDCLGGAPHETQYF.